This TCR beta chain was sequenced during a study of T cell responses to AZD1222 COVID-19 vaccine. Study-level results: With dominance at 160-218 and 743-854, vaccine-associated CD4 TCRs spanned spike.

Measured with immunoSEQ multiplex PCR; TCRdb has only the in-frame clones, and not every one. Among some 120,000 clones, 80% to 90% were seen once, and the ten largest hold more than 6.5%. From germline, CDR1 is LGHNA and CDR2 YSLEER. CDR3 length: 16 residues. Trimming cost V 4 bases and J 2 bases; bases outside gene matches: 5. On this clone: Its antigen remains unidentified.

This rearrangement joins TRBV4-3 to TRBJ2-7; 13 positions agree with TRBD2. Material: peripheral blood, obtained on day 0 of AZD1222 vaccination. This sequence was found in an adult in good health. The CDR3 coding sequence is TGCGCCAGCAGCCGGATACTAGCGGGAGGGCCCTACGAGCAGTACTTC. This translates into CASSRILAGGPYEQYF.